The 29 T cell receptor beta chains listed next were all sequenced from one sample in a study of beta chain features in type 1 diabetes. Findings and caveats of the study: The study found moderately but significantly shorter TCRB CDR3s in all four CD4+ subsets of Type 1 diabetes patients.

The sequenced template was cDNA made from the entire isolated RNA. Sequencing was performed with immunoSEQ multiplex PCR; in TCRdb, only in-frame clones are kept and a portion is missing. The repertoire includes some 240,000 clones, more than 15% of them detected once, and 0.065% to 0.095% sits in the top ten. No antigens are known for them. Sequences were obtained from naive CD4+ T cells from blood. The source of these receptors is a man in his thirties or forties with type 1 diabetes.

To note about this clone: Other DNA sequences within the sample encode an identical CDR3. V and J are TRBV7-9 and TRBJ2-7, with no clear D. The CDR3 sequence is 12 residues long. CDR1 is SEHNR, CDR2 FQNEAQ, per germline (reference sequence). The V gene lost 0 bases and the J gene lost 4 bases, with 4 bases spanning the gap. For the CDR3, the DNA is TGTGCCAGCAGCTTAGCTGATTACGAGCAGTACTTC. Residues: CASSLADYEQYF. The entire variable domain, with the rest obtained from reference TRBV7-9 and TRBJ2-7, is as follows: DTGVSQNPRHKITKRGQNVTFRCDPISEHNRLYWYRQTLGQGPEFLTYFQNEAQLEKSRLLSDRFSAERPKGSFSTLEIQRTEQGDSAMYLCASSLADYEQYFGPGTRLTVT.

In its sample, this clone was seen a few times. CDR3 amino acids: CASSTGLAGANTGELFF. The CDR3 DNA sequence: TGCGCCAGCAGCACGGGACTAGCGGGAGCGAACACCGGGGAGCTGTTTTTT. V and J are TRBV5-1 and TRBJ2-2; 14 bases are a match to TRBD2. Trimming removed 4 bases from V and 0 bases from J; junction bases left unmatched: 2. Germline assignment: CDR1 SGHRS and CDR2 YFSETQ. The CDR3 sequence is 17 residues long.

The table lists this clone with a few counts. The J gene is TRBJ1-2, the V gene TRBV14; D remains ambiguous. The ends were cut back, 0 bases at V and 7 bases at J, with 3 bases in the middle. The germline CDR1 and CDR2 sequences are SGHDN and FVKESK. The CDR3 runs 11 residues. CDR3 region: CASSQDIGYTF. The DNA for the CDR3 is TGTGCCAGCAGCCAAGATATTGGCTACACCTTC.

The rearrangement uses TRBV5-6 and TRBJ2-3; the D gene could be TRBD1 or TRBD2 (5 bases each). Trimming shortened V by 4 bases and J by 3 bases, and 15 bases separated the two germline ends. CDR1 is SGHDT and CDR2 is YYEEEE in the germline V gene. This CDR3 comprises 15 residues. CDR3 DNA sequence: TGTGCCAGCAGCCCGGGGACGTGGGCAACAGATACGCAGTATTTT. Protein: CASSPGTWATDTQYF.

In this sample, this clone turned up a few times. This chain joins TRBV29-1 and TRBJ2-3; TRBD1 agrees at 7 bases. Germline CDR1 reads SQVTM; CDR2 reads ANQGSEA. The CDR3 totals 14 residues. The V gene end was trimmed by 4 bases and the J gene end by 0 bases; junction bases not matched to a gene: 4. The CDR3 here is CSVVGDSSTDTQYF. The DNA of the CDR3 is TGCAGCGTTGTCGGGGACAGTAGCACAGATACGCAGTATTTT.

This clone showed up just a few times. The chain carries TRBV4-1 and TRBJ2-3; D perhaps matches TRBD2 (6 bases). The CDR3 has 15 residues. From germline, CDR1 is MGHRA and CDR2 YSYEKL. The V gene lost 1 base and the J gene lost 5 bases, with 13 bases spanning the gap. CDR3 DNA sequence: TGCGCCAGCAGCCAAGCCGGGACTCCTGGAGATACGCAGTATTTT. It is translated as CASSQAGTPGDTQYF.

This clone was detected a few times. CDR3 DNA: TGTGCCAGCTCACCACGAGGTTCCAGCGATAGCAATCAGCCCCAGCATTTT. It translates to CASSPRGSSDSNQPQHF. J is TRBJ1-5 and V is TRBV18; D unclear. Germline V gives CDR1 KGHSH, CDR2 LQKENI. The CDR3 spans 17 residues. Trimming took 1 base from V and 0 from J, leaving 13 bases between them.

Regarding this clone: Other DNA sequences in the same sample also yield this CDR3. Here the CDR3 DNA reads TGTGCCTGGAGTAGGACAGATACGCAGTATTTT. It translates to CAWSRTDTQYF. The chain recombines TRBV30 with TRBJ2-3; D is unresolved. From germline, CDR1 is GTSNPN and CDR2 SVGIG (reference sequence). Trimming removed 2 bases from V and 3 bases from J, with 3 bases in between. The CDR3 spans 11 residues.

The gene calls are TRBV29-1 and TRBJ1-4; 7 bases align to TRBD1. CDR1 and CDR2 (germline): SQVTM, ANQGSEA. V lost 6 bases, J lost 8 bases, and 9 bases stayed unmatched. The CDR3 covers 13 residues. CDR3 amino acids: CSVAGTVREKLFF. The CDR3, as DNA: TGCAGCGTCGCCGGGACAGTCAGGGAAAAACTGTTTTTT.

The rearrangement links TRBV9 to TRBJ2-7, with D hard to call. From germline, CDR1 is SGDLS and CDR2 YYNGEE. V dropped 5 bases and J dropped 4 bases, with 10 bases sitting between them. The CDR3 totals 12 residues. The CDR3 sequence: CASSRSGYEQYF. The CDR3, as DNA: TGTGCCAGCAGTCGGTCTGGGTACGAGCAGTACTTC.

This clone turned up a few times. The chain links TRBV10-3 to TRBJ2-7; perhaps TRBD1 as D (5 bases). This CDR3 comprises 14 residues. The V gene lost 6 bases and the J gene lost 3 bases, with 15 bases spanning the gap. Germline V CDR1 and CDR2: ENHRY, SYGVKD. CDR3 in amino acids: CAISETQGFYEQYF. The CDR3 DNA reads TGTGCCATCAGCGAGACCCAGGGATTCTACGAGCAGTACTTC.

The V call is TRBV14, the J call TRBJ2-4; no clear D. The length of the CDR3 is 11 residues. V dropped 1 base and J dropped 8 bases, with 3 bases sitting between them. Germline V lookup: CDR1 SGHDN, CDR2 FVKESK. The CDR3 sequence: CASSQGDIQYF. CDR3 nucleotides: TGTGCCAGCAGCCAAGGGGACATTCAGTACTTC.

The genes are TRBV9 and TRBJ2-7; 8 positions agree with TRBD2. V gave up 2 bases and J gave up 1 base; unmatched junction bases: 2. In germline, CDR1 is SGDLS, CDR2 YYNGEE. The CDR3 has 14 residues. CDR3 amino acids: CASSVSGASYEQYF. The CDR3 DNA reads TGTGCCAGCAGCGTTAGCGGGGCTTCCTACGAGCAGTACTTC.

Only a few counts were recorded for this clone. The V gene is TRBV5-1, the J gene TRBJ2-6; no definite D call. The germline V gene has CDR1 SGHRS and CDR2 YFSETQ. This CDR3 is 15 amino acids long. Deletions cut 4 bases from V and 0 bases from J, with 8 bases between. The CDR3 region is CASSITTSGANVLTF. CDR3 DNA sequence: TGCGCCAGCAGCATCACAACCTCTGGGGCCAACGTCCTGACTTTC.

This clone was counted only a few times. This chain connects TRBV29-1 to TRBJ1-1; D remains ambiguous. Between the trimmed V and J ends, which lost 4 bases and 0 bases, there was a span of 9 bases. The CDR3 spans 13 residues. CDR1 SQVTM and CDR2 ANQGSEA come from the germline V gene. The CDR3 reads CSVARLLNTEAFF. As DNA, the CDR3 is TGCAGCGTTGCCAGGCTTCTGAACACTGAAGCTTTCTTT.

This chain joins TRBV27 and TRBJ2-7; weak D call: TRBD2 (5 bases). Trimming cost V 6 bases and J 12 bases, with 21 bases left between them. This CDR3 is built from 13 residues. The germline CDR1 and CDR2 sequences are MNHEY and SMNVEV (reference sequence). CDR3 nucleotides: TGTGCCAGCAGAAACCCCTCCTCGAGGGTGATGTACTTC. It codes for CASRNPSSRVMYF.

V gene TRBV14 combines with J gene TRBJ1-2; 9 nucleotides line up with TRBD1. Germline V gene lookup returns CDR1 SGHDN and CDR2 FVKESK. The CDR3 totals 15 residues. The V and J ends lost 0 bases and 6 bases, in that order; junction bases with no gene match: 5. In DNA form, the CDR3 reads TGTGCCAGCAGCCAAGATCTAAGGACAGGGGATGGCTACACCTTC. Translated, it gives CASSQDLRTGDGYTF. Full variable domain (missing parts from reference TRBV14 and TRBJ1-2): EAGVTQFPSHSVIEKGQTVTLRCDPISGHDNLYWYRRVMGKEIKFLLHFVKESKQDESGMPNNRFLAERTGGTYSTLKVQPAELEDSGVYFCASSQDLRTGDGYTFGSGTRLTVV.

This chain links TRBV25-1 with TRBJ2-7; 7 bases match TRBD2. The CDR3 length is 15 residues. With V trimmed by 0 bases and J by 2 bases, 4 bases remained unmatched. Germline-derived CDR1 and CDR2 are MGHDK and SYGVNS. The CDR3 sequence: CASSEYGGRPYEQYF. DNA for the CDR3: TGTGCCAGCAGTGAATATGGCGGGAGACCCTACGAGCAGTACTTC.

The table lists this clone with a few counts. The chain carries TRBV4-1 and TRBJ2-3; 7 nucleotides line up with TRBD2. V lost 2 bases and J lost 0; bases outside the gene matches: 8. Looked up from germline, CDR1 is MGHRA and CDR2 is YSYEKL. The length of the CDR3 is 17 residues. The CDR3 protein is CASSQQSSGTSTDTQYF. The CDR3 nucleotides are TGCGCCAGCAGCCAACAGTCTAGCGGAACTAGCACAGATACGCAGTATTTT.

The table lists this clone with a few counts. V is TRBV14 and J is TRBJ1-2, with D possibly being TRBD1 (5 bases). The CDR3 runs 13 residues. Germline CDR1 reads SGHDN; CDR2 reads FVKESK. V was trimmed by 4 bases and J by 6 bases, leaving 12 bases between them. The CDR3 sequence is CASSPRRGDGYTF. CDR3 bases: TGTGCCAGCAGCCCCCGGCGAGGGGATGGCTACACCTTC. Full variable domain (missing parts from reference TRBV14 and TRBJ1-2): EAGVTQFPSHSVIEKGQTVTLRCDPISGHDNLYWYRRVMGKEIKFLLHFVKESKQDESGMPNNRFLAERTGGTYSTLKVQPAELEDSGVYFCASSPRRGDGYTFGSGTRLTVV.

This clone has a handful of counts. This chain joins TRBV6-1 and TRBJ2-5; D possibly corresponds to TRBD2 (5 bases). Germline CDR1 is MNHNS and CDR2 is SASEGT. The length of the CDR3 is 15 residues. Trimming stripped 6 bases from V and 3 bases from J, with 17 bases between. The CDR3 DNA follows: TGTGCCAGCAGCCGATCAGCAGAGGGAAAAGAGACCCAGTACTTC. This codes for CASSRSAEGKETQYF.

The sample holds a few counts of this clone. The rearrangement links TRBV11-2 to TRBJ1-4, with D uncertain. The CDR3 sequence is 12 residues long. CDR1 SGHAT and CDR2 FQNNGV come from the germline V gene. The V and J ends lost 0 bases and 7 bases respectively, with 3 bases between them. The CDR3 DNA reads as TGTGCCAGCAGCTTAGAAGGTGAAAAACTGTTTTTT. It encodes CASSLEGEKLFF.

Comments on this clone: At the DNA level, this CDR3 is encoded by other sequences in the same sample as well. Here the CDR3 reads CSVAGRATDTQYF. CDR3 nucleotides: TGCAGCGTAGCCGGGAGGGCCACAGATACGCAGTATTTT. The chain uses TRBV29-1 and TRBJ2-3; 8 bases map to TRBD2. The length of the CDR3 is 13 residues. J lost 2 bases, V lost 6 bases, and 4 bases had no gene match. Looked up from germline, CDR1 is SQVTM and CDR2 is ANQGSEA.

The rearrangement joins TRBV5-1 to TRBJ2-2, with D unresolved. Looked up from germline, CDR1 is SGHRS and CDR2 is YFSETQ. With 5 bases removed from V and 0 bases from J, the gap between germline ends came to 2 bases. The CDR3 length is 12 residues. The CDR3, as DNA: TGCGCCAGCAGGTCGAACACCGGGGAGCTGTTTTTT. This codes for CASRSNTGELFF.

This clone was observed a handful of times. The chain has TRBV27 and TRBJ2-7; D not resolved. The CDR3 has 11 amino acids. CDR1 and CDR2 (germline): MNHEY, SMNVEV (reference sequence). Trimming left V 7 bases short and J 5 bases short, with 9 bases between. The CDR3 loop reads CASKSWDEQYF. DNA for the CDR3: TGTGCCAGCAAAAGCTGGGACGAGCAGTACTTC.

J is TRBJ1-2 and V is TRBV5-1; TRBD1 agrees at 9 bases. Germline assignment: CDR1 SGHRS and CDR2 YFSETQ. Unmatched junction bases numbered 12, after V lost 4 bases and J lost 8 bases. The CDR3 has 15 residues. The CDR3 sequence: CASSPSAGTGKGYTF. The CDR3 DNA is TGCGCCAGCAGCCCATCAGCCGGGACAGGGAAAGGCTACACCTTC.

This chain joins TRBV7-9 and TRBJ1-4; D is undetermined. The germline CDR1 and CDR2 sequences are SEHNR and FQNEAQ (reference sequence). The CDR3 has 15 residues. Between the trimmed V and J ends, which lost 0 bases and 2 bases, there was a span of 7 bases. The CDR3 here is CASSLAITTNEKLFF. The DNA for the CDR3 is TGTGCCAGCAGCTTAGCCATTACGACTAATGAAAAACTGTTTTTT.

V is TRBV7-2 and J is TRBJ2-3; maybe TRBD1 (7 bases). The CDR3 is 16 amino acids. Trimming pared 5 bases from V and 2 bases from J, leaving 17 bases between. CDR1 and CDR2 (germline): SGHTA, FQGNSA. The CDR3 loop is CASSQDTGDFTDTQYF. CDR3 coding DNA: TGTGCCAGCAGCCAAGATACAGGGGACTTCACAGATACGCAGTATTTT.

The sample holds a few counts of this clone. The gene calls are TRBV5-1 and TRBJ2-3; the match to TRBD2 covers 14 bases. Trimming cost V 2 bases and J 4 bases; bases outside gene matches: 6. The CDR3 length is 17 residues. Germline loops: CDR1 SGHRS, CDR2 YFSETQ. The CDR3 protein is CASSLTGTSGSSDTQYF. CDR3 DNA: TGCGCCAGCAGCTTAACCGGGACTAGCGGGAGCTCAGATACGCAGTATTTT.